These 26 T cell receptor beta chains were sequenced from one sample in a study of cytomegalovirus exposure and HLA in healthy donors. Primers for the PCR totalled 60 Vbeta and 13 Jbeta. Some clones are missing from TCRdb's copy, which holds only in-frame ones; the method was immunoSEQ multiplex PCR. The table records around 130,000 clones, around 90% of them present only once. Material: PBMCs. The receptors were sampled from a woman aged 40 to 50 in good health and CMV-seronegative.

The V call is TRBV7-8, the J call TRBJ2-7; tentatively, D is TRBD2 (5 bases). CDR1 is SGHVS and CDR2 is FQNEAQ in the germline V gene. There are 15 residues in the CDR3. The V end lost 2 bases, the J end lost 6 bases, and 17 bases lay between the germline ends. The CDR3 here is CASSLLVVQAAEQYF. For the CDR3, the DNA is TGTGCCAGCAGCTTACTTGTGGTCCAAGCGGCCGAGCAGTACTTC. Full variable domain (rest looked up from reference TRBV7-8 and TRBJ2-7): GAGVSQSPRYKVAKRGQDVALRCDPISGHVSLFWYQQALGQGPEFLTYFQNEAQLDKSGLPSDRFFAERPEGSVSTLKIQRTQQEDSAVYLCASSLLVVQAAEQYFGPGTRLTVT.

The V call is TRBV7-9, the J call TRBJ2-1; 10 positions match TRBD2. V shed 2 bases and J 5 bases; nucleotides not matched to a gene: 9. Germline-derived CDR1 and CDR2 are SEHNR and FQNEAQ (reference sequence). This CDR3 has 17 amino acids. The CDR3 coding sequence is TGTGCCAGCAGCTTAAGCGGGGGGGGGAGGACTGACAATGAGCAGTTCTTC. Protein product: CASSLSGGGRTDNEQFF.

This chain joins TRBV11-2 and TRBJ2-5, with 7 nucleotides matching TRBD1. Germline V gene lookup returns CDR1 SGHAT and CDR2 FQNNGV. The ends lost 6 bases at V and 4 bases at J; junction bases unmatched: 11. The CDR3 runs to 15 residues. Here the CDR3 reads CASRSLTGSGETQYF. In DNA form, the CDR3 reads TGTGCCAGCAGAAGCCTGACAGGGTCGGGAGAGACCCAGTACTTC.

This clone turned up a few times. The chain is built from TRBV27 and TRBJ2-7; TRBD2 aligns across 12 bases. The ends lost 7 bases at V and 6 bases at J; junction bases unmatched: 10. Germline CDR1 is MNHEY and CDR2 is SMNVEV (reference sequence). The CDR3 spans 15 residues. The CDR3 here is CASNLAGGLPREQYF. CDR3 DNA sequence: TGTGCCAGCAACCTAGCGGGAGGGCTTCCCCGCGAGCAGTACTTC.

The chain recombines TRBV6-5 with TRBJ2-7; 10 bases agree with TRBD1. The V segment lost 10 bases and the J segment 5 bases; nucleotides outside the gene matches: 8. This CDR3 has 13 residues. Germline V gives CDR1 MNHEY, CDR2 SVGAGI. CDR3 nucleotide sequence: TGTGCCACCAGAGACAGGGGGCCCCACGAGCAGTACTTC. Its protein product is CATRDRGPHEQYF.

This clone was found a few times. Here the CDR3 DNA reads TGTGCCAGCAGCTTAGCCGGGTGGAACACTGAAGCTTTCTTT. It specifies CASSLAGWNTEAFF. The gene calls are TRBV5-4 and TRBJ1-1, with D hard to call. The CDR3 length is 14 residues. Germline V lookup: CDR1 SGHNT, CDR2 YYREEE (reference sequence). The V and J ends lost 2 bases and 1 base respectively, with 9 bases between them.

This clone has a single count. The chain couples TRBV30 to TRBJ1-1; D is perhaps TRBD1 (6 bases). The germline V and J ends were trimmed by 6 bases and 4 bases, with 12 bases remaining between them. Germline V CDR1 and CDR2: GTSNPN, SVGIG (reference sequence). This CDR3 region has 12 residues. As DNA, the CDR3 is TGTGCCTGTACCAGGGGCCCCACTGAAGCTTTCTTT. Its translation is CACTRGPTEAFF.

The CDR3 sequence is CASSILDSKNEQFF. As DNA, the CDR3 is TGTGCCAGTAGTATCCTGGACAGTAAGAATGAGCAGTTCTTC. V gene TRBV19 combines with J gene TRBJ2-1; D perhaps matches TRBD1 (6 bases). The CDR3 is 14 residues long. Trimming shortened V by 3 bases and J by 7 bases, and 13 bases separated the two germline ends. Per germline, CDR1 LNHDA and CDR2 SQIVND (reference sequence).

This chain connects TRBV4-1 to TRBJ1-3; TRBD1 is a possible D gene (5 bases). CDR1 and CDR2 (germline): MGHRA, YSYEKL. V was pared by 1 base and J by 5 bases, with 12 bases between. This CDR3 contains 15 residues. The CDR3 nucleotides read TGCGCCAGCAGCCAAGTAGGGCAGGGTAGAAACACCATATATTTT. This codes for CASSQVGQGRNTIYF.

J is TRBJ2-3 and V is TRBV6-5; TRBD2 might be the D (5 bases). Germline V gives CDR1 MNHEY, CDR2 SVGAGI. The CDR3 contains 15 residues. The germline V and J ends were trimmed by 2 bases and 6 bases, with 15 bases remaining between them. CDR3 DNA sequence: TGTGCCAGCAGTTACAGCGCGGGTTCACGCGATACGCAGTATTTT. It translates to CASSYSAGSRDTQYF.

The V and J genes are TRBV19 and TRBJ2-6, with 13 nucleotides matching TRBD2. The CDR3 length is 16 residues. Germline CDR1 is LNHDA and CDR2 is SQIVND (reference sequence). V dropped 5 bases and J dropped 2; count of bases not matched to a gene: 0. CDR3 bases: TGTGCCAGTAGTGGACTAGCGGGAGCTGGGGCCAACGTCCTGACTTTC. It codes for CASSGLAGAGANVLTF.

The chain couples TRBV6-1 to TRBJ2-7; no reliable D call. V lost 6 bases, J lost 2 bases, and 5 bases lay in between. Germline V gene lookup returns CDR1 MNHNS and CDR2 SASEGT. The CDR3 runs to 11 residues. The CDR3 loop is CASSLPYEQYF. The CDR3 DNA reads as TGTGCCAGCAGCCTACCCTACGAGCAGTACTTC.

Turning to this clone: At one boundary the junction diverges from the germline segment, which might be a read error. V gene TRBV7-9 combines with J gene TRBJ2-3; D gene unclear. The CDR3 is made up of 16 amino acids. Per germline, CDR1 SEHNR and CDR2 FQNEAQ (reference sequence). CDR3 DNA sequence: TGTTCCAGCATCCTGACTCCCCCGAGTCTGACAGATACGCAGTATTTT. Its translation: CSSILTPPSLTDTQYF.

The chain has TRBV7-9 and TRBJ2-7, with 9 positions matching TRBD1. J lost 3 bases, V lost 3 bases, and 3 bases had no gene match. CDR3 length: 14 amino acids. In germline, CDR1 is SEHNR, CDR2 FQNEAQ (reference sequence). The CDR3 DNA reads TGTGCCAGCAGCTTTGGACAGGGGAGCTACGAGCAGTACTTC. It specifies CASSFGQGSYEQYF.

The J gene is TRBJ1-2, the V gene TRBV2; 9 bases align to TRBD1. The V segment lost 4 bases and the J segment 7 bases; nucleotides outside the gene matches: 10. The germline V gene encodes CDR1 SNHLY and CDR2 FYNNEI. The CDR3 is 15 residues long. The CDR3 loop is CASSGQGGRIGGYTF. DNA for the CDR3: TGTGCCAGCAGTGGACAGGGGGGTCGGATCGGTGGCTACACCTTC.

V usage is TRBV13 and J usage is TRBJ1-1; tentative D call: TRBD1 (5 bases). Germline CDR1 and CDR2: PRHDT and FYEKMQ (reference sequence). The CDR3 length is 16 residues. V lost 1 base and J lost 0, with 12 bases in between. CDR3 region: CASSLVRGRMNTEAFF. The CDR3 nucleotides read TGTGCCAGCAGCTTAGTTCGGGGGAGAATGAACACTGAAGCTTTCTTT.

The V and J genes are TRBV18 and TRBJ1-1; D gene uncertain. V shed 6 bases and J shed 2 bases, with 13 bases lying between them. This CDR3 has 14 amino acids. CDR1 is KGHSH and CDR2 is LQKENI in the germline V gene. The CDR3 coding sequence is TGTGCCAGCTCTTTCGCCGAGGGAAACACTGAAGCTTTCTTT. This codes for CASSFAEGNTEAFF.

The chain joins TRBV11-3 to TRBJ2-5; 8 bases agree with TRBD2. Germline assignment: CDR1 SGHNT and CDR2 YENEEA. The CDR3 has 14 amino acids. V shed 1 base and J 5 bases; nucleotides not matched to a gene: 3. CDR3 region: CASSLGTSRETQYF. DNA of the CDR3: TGTGCCAGCAGCTTAGGGACTAGCAGGGAGACCCAGTACTTC. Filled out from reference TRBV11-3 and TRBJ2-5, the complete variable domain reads EAGVVQSPRYKIIEKKQPVAFWCNPISGHNTLYWYLQNLGQGPELLIRYENEEAVDDSQLPKDRFSAERLKGVDSTLKIQPAELGDSAVYLCASSLGTSRETQYFGPGTRLLVL.

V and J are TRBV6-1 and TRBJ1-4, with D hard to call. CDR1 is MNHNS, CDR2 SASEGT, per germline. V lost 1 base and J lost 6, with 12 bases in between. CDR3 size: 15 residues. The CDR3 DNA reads TGTGCCAGCAGTGAAGTTTGGCAGGTGTATGAAAAACTGTTTTTT. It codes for CASSEVWQVYEKLFF.

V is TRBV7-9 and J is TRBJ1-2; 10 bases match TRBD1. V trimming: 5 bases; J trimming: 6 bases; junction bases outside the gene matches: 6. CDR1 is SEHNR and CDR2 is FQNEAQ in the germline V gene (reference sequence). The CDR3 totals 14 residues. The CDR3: CASSQEGQGHGYTF. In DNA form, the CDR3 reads TGTGCCAGCAGCCAAGAGGGACAGGGGCATGGCTACACCTTC.

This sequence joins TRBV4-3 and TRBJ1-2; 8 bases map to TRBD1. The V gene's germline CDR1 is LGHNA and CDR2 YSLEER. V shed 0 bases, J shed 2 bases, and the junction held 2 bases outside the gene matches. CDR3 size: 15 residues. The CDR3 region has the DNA TGCGCCAGCAGCCAAGATCAGGGGGCGAACTATGGCTACACCTTC. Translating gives CASSQDQGANYGYTF.

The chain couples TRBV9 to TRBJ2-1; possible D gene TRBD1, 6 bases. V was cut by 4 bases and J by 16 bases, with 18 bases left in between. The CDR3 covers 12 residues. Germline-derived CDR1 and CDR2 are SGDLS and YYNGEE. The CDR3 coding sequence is TGTGCCAGCAGCCCTGGACAGCGCTTGGTATTCTTC. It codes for CASSPGQRLVFF.

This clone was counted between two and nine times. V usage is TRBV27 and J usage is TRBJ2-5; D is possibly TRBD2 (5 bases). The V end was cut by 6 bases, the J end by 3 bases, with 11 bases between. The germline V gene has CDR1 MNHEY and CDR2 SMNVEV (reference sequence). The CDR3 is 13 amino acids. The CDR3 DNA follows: TGTGCCAGCAGATCCAGCGGAGAAGAGACCCAGTACTTC. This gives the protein CASRSSGEETQYF.

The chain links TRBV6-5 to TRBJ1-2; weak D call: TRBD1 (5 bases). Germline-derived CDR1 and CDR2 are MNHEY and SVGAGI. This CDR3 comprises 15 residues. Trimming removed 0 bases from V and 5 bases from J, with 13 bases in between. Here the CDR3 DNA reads TGTGCCAGCAGTTACTCGGTGACAGTGGGGTATGGCTACACCTTC. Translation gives CASSYSVTVGYGYTF.

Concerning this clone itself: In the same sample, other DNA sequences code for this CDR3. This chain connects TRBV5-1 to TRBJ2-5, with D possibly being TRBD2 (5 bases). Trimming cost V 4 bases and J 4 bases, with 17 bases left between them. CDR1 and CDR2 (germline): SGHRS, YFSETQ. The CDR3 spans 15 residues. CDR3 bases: TGCGCCAGCAGCCCTGGGAGCCGCCGGGCAGAGACCCAGTACTTC. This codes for CASSPGSRRAETQYF.

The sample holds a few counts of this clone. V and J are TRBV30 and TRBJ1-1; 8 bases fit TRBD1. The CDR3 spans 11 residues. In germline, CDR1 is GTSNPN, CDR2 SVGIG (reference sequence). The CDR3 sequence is CAQQGETEAFF. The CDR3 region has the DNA TGTGCTCAACAGGGGGAAACTGAAGCTTTCTTT. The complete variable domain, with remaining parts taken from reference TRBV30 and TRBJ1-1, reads SQTIHQWPATLVQPVGSPLSLECTVEGTSNPNLYWYRQAAGRGLQLLFYSVGIGQISSEVPQNLSASRPQDRQFILSSKKLLLSDSGFYLCAQQGETEAFFGQGTRLTVV.